This record concerns one T cell receptor (beta chain) sequence. Its cognate antigen has yet to be identified. One base away there is no much larger clone; base qualities are not given. The source of the sample is a study of long-term antiretroviral therapy in people with HIV (dated by TCRdb to the early 2020s). A note on the overall study: The earliest samples were collected about a decade before the 2015 WHO recommendation for immediate ART, when ART was typically delayed until CD4 counts fell. A retrospective serial study tested whether ART initiation and durable HIV suppression were associated with changes in peripheral blood TRB repertoire composition and diversity. From 30 to 35 adults with confirmed HIV infection, the cohort provided 150 to 200 cryopreserved PBMC samples, gathered serially across a mean of around 6 years (range 1-12). Of the roughly 31 participants with HIV, 10 to 11 were female. No cross-contamination during QIAcube processing turned up in test extractions that ran a monoclonal T-cell line alongside around 34 polyclonal samples. Here is what the overall study found, with its caveats: Inferences about post-ART repertoire changes were limited because no data were available on ART adherence, viral resistance or therapy changes. Owing to limited PBMC availability, only the TCR beta chain was sequenced, without alpha chain pairing. Narrower CDR3 length ranges were observed in HIV repertoires than in controls, and an antigen-experienced repertoire with only a slight naive shift after ART was suggested by the network structure. Expanded TRB clones identified before ART initiation dominated the repertoire at all time points, although this dominance fluctuated and declined in many PLHIV after ART. Because cell numbers in pre-ART samples were limited, unsorted PBMC were profiled instead of sorted CD4+ and CD8+ T cells. Samples dated from about 2003 to 2018, and the ART regimens used may be less effective than current ones. Starting ART was linked to a significant rise in TRB diversity, yet even with long-term ART the diversity remained significantly lower than in transplant donor controls.

CDR1 and CDR2 are drawn from the germline V gene: KGHSH, LQKENI. The CDR3 numbers 13 residues from cysteine through phenylalanine. Solely the CDR3 DNA is kept, with 39 bases framed from the first base. Deletion took 2 bases off V and 15 bases off J, with a span of 17 bases between the germline ends. The immunoSEQ hsTCRB v3.0 assay was used at survey level resolution to sequence the TRB variable region. TRB sequencing targeted a depth of roughly 35,000-50,000 T-cell genomes per sample. Pooled TRB libraries were sequenced on an Illumina MiSeq with a v3 150-cycle kit. Per the source publication's procedure: Repertoire analysis was run in R within a reproducible Nextflow workflow that covered QC, data transformation and analysis. LymphoSeq2, an R package for exploring AIRR-Seq data, was used to implement the custom analyses. A few samples that produced fewer than 5000 total TRB sequences were removed, so some 190 HIV repertoires were analyzed. Of the roughly 180 retained HIV repertoires, roughly 61 were collected before and roughly 130 after ART initiation. Repertoires were downsampled to 5000 TRB nucleotide sequences, with summary statistics averaged over 100 downsampling iterations. TRB sequences were retained for analysis only if CDR3 regions of at least seven amino acids were present. Two measures captured diversity: a Shannon entropy-derived clonality score and the Gini coefficient. In the repertoire networks, any two of the top 5000 CDR3 amino acid sequences were linked whenever the two sequences differed by an edit distance of one. For TRB CDR3 amino acid sequences, antigen specificity groups and MHC restriction were predicted with GLIPH2. CDR3 amino acid sequences were matched against VDJdb and McPAS-TCR to flag known CMV, EBV, HIV or tissue antigen associations. Pre-ART, post-ART and control groups were compared with Wilcoxon signed-rank tests and Holm-Bonferroni correction. Held by TCRdb, this immuneACCESS table contains in-frame sequences only and omits some clones. Under half of the omission traces to an unresolved V gene where checked; the cause of the rest is unknown. V, J and clone size derive from that table, while D and trimming were established from the DNA sequence. The sample has some 27,000 clones on record, approximately 87% of them singletons. Together, the top ten hold approximately 8.8% of the sample.

To be included, a participant needed at least one PBMC sample from before ART initiation plus at least two post-ART samples. All participants with HIV were treated in the United States of America. Before DNA extraction, cryopreserved samples containing 1-10 million PBMC were thawed and washed. At the time of the earliest PBMC sample, participants with HIV were aged between about 20 and 60 years. PBMC samples were contributed by each participant from 1-4 timepoints before ART initiation and 2-8 timepoints after ART initiation, with a median of 7 samples. Serial HIV viral load, CD4+ T-cell count, ART history and demographic data were obtained for every participant. Genomic DNA was extracted from unsorted PBMC with a Qiagen kit on a QIAcube, with processing performed in batches of 12 samples.

This receptor was identified in a man aged 40-49 years with HIV. This specimen was unsorted PBMCs, taken roughly 4.8 years after starting antiretroviral therapy. This chain joins TRBV18 to TRBJ2-1; the D gene is possibly TRBD1 or TRBD2, each agreeing over 5 bases. The CDR3 protein sequence reads: CASSPSRILRGFF. The nucleotides read TGTGCCAGCTCACCAAGTAGGATCCTGAGGGGGTTCTTC.